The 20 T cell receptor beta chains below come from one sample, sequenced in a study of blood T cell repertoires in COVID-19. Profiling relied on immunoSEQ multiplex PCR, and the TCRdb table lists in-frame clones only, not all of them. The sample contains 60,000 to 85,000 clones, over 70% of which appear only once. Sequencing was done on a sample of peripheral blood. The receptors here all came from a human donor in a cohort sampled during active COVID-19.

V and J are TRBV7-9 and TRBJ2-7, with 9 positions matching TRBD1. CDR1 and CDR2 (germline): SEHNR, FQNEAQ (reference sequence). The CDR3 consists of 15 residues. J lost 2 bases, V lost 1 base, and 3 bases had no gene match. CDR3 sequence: CASSLVGTGTYEQYF. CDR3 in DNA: TGTGCCAGCAGCTTAGTAGGGACAGGGACCTACGAGCAGTACTTC.

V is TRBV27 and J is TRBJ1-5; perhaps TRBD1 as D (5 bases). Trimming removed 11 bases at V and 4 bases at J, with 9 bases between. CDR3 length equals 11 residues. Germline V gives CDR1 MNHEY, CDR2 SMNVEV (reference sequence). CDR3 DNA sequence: TGTGCCTGTGGGGGGAATCAGCCCCAGCATTTT. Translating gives CACGGNQPQHF.

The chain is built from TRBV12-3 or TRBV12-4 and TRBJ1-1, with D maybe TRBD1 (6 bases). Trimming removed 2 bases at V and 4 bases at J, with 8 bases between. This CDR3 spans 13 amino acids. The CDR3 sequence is CASSLSRGTEAFF. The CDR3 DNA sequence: TGTGCCAGCAGTTTATCCAGGGGCACTGAAGCTTTCTTT.

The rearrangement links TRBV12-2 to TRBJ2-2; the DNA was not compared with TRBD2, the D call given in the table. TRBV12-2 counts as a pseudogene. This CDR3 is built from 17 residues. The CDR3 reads CASRLILAGEGGGELFF. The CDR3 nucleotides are TGTGCAAGTCGCCTAATCCTAGCGGGAGAGGGGGGCGGGGAGCTGTTTTTT.

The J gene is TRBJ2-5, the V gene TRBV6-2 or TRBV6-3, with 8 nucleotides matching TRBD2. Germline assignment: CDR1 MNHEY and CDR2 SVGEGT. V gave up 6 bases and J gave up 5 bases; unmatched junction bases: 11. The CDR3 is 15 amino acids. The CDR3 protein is CASSLPGGGEETQYF. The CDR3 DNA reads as TGTGCCAGCAGCCTCCCCGGGGGGGGCGAGGAGACCCAGTACTTC.

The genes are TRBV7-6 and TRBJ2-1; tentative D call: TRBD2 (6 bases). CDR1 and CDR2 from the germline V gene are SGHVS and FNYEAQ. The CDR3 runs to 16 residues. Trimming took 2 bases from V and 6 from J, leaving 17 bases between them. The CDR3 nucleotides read TGTGCCAGCAGCTTACTCGGTGGGGGGTCCGGCAATGAGCAGTTCTTC. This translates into CASSLLGGGSGNEQFF.

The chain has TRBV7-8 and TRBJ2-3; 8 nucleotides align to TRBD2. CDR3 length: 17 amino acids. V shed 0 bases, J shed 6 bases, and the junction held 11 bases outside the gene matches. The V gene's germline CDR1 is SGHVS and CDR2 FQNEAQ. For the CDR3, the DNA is TGTGCCAGCAGCTTAGCGCTTCTAGCGGGTATTAGGGATACGCAGTATTTT. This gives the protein CASSLALLAGIRDTQYF. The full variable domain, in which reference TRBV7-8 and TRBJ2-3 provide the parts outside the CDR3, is GAGVSQSPRYKVAKRGQDVALRCDPISGHVSLFWYQQALGQGPEFLTYFQNEAQLDKSGLPSDRFFAERPEGSVSTLKIQRTQQEDSAVYLCASSLALLAGIRDTQYFGPGTRLTVL.

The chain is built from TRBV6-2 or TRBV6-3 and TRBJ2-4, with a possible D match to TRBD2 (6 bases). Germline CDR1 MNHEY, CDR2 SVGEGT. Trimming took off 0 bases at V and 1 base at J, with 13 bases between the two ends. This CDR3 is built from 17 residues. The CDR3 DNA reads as TGTGCCAGCAGTTACTCCCGCGGGGACGGGGCCAAAAACATTCAGTACTTC. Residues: CASSYSRGDGAKNIQYF.

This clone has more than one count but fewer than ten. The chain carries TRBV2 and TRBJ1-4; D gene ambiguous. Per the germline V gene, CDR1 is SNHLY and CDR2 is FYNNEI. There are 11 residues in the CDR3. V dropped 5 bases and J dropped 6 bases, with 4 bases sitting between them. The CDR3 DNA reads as TGTGCCAGCAGTATAGATGAAAAACTGTTTTTT. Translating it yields CASSIDEKLFF.

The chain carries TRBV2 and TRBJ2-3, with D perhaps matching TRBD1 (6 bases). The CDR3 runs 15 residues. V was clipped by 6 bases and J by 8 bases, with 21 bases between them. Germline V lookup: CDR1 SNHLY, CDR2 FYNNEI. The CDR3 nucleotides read TGTGCCAGCAGCAAACAGGGCACACCTGGGGGTACGCAGTATTTT. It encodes CASSKQGTPGGTQYF.

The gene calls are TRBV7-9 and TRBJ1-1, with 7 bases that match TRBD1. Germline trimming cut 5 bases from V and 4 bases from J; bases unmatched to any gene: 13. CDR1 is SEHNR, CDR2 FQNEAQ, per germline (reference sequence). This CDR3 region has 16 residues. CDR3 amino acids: CASSPTGNWRVTEAFF. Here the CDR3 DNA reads TGTGCCAGCAGCCCGACAGGGAATTGGAGGGTCACTGAAGCTTTCTTT.

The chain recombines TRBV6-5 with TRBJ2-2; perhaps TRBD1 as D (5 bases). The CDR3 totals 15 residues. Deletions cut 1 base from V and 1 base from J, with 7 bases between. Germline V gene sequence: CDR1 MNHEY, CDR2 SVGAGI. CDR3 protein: CASSYFGQNTGELFF. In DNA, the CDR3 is TGTGCCAGCAGTTACTTCGGACAGAACACCGGGGAGCTGTTTTTT.

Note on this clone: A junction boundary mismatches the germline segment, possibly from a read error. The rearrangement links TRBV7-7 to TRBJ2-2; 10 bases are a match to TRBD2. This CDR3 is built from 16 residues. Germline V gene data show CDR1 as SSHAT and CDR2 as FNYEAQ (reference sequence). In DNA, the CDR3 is TGTGCTAGCAGCTTCAACCTAGCGGGAGTTAGCGGGGAGCTGTTTTTT. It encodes CASSFNLAGVSGELFF.

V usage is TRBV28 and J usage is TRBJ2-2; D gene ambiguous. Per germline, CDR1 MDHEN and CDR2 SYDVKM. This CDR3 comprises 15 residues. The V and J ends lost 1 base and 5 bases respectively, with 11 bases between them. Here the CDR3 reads CASSLSPGGTGELFF. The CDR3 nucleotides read TGTGCCAGCAGTTTATCCCCGGGTGGGACCGGGGAGCTGTTTTTT. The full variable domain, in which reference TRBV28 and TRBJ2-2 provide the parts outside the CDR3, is DVKVTQSSRYLVKRTGEKVFLECVQDMDHENMFWYRQDPGLGLRLIYFSYDVKMKEKGDIPEGYSVSREKKERFSLILESASTNQTSMYLCASSLSPGGTGELFFGEGSRLTVL.

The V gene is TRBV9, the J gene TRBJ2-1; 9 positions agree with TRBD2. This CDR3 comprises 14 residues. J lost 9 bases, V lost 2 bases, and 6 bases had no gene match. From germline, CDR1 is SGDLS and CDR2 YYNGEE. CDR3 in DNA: TGTGCCAGCAGCGTGACCGGGACTAGCCCTGAGCAGTTCTTC. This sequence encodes CASSVTGTSPEQFF.

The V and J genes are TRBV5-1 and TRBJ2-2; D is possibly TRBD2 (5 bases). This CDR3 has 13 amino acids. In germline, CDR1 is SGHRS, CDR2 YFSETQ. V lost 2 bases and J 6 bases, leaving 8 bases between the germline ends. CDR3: CASSFAGPGELFF. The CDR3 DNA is TGCGCCAGCAGCTTTGCGGGTCCCGGGGAGCTGTTTTTT.

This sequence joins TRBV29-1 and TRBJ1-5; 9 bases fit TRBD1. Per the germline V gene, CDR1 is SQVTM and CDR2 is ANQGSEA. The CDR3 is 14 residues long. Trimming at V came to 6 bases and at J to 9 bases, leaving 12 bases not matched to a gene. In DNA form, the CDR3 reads TGCAGCGTCGCCGGGGACAGGGACCTAGGGCCCCAGCATTTT. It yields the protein CSVAGDRDLGPQHF.

DNA of the CDR3: TGCGCCAGCAGCCAAGTACCCCCCGGCGGAACTGAAGCTTTCTTT. It is translated as CASSQVPPGGTEAFF. The chain employs TRBV4-3 and TRBJ1-1, with D uncertain. V lost 1 base to trimming and J lost 5 bases, with 14 bases between them. CDR1 and CDR2 (germline): LGHNA, YSLEER. This CDR3 comprises 15 residues.

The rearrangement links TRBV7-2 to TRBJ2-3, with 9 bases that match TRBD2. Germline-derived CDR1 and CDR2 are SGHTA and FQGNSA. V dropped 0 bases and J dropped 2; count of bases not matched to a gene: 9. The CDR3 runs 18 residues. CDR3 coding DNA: TGTGCCAGCAGCTTAGCGAGGGCTAGCGGGGCCTCCACAGATACGCAGTATTTT. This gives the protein CASSLARASGASTDTQYF.

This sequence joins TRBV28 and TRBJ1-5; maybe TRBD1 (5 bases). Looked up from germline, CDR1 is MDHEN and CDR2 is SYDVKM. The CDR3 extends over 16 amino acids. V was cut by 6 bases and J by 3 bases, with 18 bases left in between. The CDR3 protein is CASSLLGGKVNQPQHF. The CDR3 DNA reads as TGTGCCAGCAGCCTTCTCGGGGGGAAGGTCAATCAGCCCCAGCATTTT. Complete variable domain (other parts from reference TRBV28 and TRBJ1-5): DVKVTQSSRYLVKRTGEKVFLECVQDMDHENMFWYRQDPGLGLRLIYFSYDVKMKEKGDIPEGYSVSREKKERFSLILESASTNQTSMYLCASSLLGGKVNQPQHFGDGTRLSIL.